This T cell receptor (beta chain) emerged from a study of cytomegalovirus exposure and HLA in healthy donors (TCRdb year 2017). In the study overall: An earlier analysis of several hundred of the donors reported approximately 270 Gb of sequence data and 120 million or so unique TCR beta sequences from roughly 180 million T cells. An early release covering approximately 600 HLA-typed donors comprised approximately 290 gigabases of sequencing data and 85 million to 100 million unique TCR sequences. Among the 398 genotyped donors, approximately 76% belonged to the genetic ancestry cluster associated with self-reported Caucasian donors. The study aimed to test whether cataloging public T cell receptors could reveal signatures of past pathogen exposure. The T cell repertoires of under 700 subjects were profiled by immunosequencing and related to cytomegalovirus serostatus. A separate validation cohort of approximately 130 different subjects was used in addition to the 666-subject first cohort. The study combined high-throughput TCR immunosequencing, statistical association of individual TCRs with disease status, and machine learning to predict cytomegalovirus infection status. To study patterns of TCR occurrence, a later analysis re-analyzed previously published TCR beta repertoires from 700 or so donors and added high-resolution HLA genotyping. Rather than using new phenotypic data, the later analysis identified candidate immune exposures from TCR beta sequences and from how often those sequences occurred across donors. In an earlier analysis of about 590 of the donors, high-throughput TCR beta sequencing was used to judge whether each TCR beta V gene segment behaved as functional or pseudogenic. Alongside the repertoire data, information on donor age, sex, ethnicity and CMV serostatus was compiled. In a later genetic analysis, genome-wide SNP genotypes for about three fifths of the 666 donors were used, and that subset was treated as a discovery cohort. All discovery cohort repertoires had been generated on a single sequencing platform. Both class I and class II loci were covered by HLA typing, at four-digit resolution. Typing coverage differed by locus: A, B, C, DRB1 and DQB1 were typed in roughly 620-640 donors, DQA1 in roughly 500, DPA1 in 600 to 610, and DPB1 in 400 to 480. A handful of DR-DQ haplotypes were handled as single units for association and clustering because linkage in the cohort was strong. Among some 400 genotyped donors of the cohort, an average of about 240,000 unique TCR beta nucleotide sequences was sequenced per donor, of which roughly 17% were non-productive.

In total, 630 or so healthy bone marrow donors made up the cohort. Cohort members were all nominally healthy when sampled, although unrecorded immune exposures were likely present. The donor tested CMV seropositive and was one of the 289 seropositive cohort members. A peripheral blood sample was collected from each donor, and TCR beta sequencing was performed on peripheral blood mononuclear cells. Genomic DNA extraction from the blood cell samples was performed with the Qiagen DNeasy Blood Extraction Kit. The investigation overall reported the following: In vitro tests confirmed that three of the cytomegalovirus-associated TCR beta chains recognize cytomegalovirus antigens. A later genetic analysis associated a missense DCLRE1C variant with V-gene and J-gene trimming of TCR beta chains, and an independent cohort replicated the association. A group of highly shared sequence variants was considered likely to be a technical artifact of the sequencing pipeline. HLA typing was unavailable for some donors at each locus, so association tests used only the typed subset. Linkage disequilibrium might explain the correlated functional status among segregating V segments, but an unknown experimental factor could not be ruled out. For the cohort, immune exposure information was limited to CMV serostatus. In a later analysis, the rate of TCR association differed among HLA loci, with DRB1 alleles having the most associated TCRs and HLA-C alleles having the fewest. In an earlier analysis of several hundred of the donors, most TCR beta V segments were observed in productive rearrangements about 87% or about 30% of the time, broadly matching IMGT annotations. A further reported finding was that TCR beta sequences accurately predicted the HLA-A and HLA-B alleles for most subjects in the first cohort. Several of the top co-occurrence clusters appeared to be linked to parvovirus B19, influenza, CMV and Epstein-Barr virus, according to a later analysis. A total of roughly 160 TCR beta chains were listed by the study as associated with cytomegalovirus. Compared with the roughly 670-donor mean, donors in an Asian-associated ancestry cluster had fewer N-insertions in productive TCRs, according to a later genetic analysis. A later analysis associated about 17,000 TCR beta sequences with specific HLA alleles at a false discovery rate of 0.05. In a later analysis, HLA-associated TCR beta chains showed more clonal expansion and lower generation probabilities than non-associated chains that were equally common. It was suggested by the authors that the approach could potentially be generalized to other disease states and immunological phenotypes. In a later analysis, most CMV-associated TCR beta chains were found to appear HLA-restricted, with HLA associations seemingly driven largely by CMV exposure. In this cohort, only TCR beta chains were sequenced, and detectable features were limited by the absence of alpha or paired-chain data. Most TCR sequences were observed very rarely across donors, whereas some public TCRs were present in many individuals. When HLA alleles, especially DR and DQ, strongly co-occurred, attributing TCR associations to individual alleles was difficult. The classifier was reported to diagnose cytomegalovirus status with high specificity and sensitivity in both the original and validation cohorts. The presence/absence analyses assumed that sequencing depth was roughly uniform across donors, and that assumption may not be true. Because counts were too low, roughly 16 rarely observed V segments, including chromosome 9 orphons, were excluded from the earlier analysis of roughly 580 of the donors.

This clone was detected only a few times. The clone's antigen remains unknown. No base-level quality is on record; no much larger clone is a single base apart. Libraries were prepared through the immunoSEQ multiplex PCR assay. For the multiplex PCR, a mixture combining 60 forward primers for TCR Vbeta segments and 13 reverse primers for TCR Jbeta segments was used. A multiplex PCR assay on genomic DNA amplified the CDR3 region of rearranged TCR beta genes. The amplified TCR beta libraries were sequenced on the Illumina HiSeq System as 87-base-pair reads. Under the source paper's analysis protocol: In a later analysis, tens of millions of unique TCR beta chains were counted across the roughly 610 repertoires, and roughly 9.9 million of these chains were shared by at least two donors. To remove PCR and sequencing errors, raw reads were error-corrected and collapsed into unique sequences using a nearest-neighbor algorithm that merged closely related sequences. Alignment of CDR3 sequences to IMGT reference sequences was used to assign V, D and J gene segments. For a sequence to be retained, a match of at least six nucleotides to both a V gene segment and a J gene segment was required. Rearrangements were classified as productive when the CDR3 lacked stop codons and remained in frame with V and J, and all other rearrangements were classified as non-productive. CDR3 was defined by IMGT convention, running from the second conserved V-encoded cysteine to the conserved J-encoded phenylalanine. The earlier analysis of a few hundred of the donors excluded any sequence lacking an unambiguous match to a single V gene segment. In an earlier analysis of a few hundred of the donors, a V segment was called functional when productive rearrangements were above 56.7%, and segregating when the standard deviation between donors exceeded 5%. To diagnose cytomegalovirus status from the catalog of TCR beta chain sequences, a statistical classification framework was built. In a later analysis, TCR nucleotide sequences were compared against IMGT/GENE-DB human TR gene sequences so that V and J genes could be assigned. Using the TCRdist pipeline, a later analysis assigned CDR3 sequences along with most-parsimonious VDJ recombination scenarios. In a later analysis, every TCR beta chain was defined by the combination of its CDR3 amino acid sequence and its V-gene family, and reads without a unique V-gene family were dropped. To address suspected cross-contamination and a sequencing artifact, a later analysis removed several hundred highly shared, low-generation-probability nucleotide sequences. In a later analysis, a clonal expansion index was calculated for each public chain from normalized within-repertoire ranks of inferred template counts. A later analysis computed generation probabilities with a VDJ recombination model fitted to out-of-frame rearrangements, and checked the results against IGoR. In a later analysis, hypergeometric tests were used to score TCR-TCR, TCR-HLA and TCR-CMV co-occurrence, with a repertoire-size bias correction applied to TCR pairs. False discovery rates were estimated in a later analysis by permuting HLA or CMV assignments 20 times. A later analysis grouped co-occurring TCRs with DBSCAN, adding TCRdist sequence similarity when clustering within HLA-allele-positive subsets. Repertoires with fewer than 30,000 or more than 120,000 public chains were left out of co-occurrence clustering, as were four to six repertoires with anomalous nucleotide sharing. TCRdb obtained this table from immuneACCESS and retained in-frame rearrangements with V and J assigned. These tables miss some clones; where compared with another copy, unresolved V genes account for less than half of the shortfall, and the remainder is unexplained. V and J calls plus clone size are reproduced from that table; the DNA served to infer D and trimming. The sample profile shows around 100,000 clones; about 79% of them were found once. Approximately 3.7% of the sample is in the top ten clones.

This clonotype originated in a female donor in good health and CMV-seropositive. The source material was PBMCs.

Read as DNA, the sequence is TGCGCCAGCAGCCAAGATCTGTCGGGGTACAATCAGCCCCAGCATTTT. It encodes CASSQDLSGYNQPQHF. The chain employs TRBV4-3 and TRBJ1-5; the D segment cannot be called with confidence. For CDR1 and CDR2, the germline V gene lists LGHNA and YSLEER. Counted from cysteine to phenylalanine, this CDR3 has 16 amino acids. The sequence is cut down to CDR3 DNA, 48 bases in frame from base 1. V is pared back by 0 bases and J by 3 bases, with 12 bases lying between the germline termini.